A selection of T cell receptor beta chains follows, all from one sample in a study of shared clonotypes between healthy human individuals. Measured with immunoSEQ multiplex PCR; TCRdb has only the in-frame clones, and not every one. The sample includes a few million clones, more than 90% of them seen just once. The specimen was naive CD4+ T cells sorted from blood. The receptors come from a young man in good health. Each CDR3 is given with its conserved first and last residue. The D gene is left open where the match is weak. Some rows have no size entry. The others give once, few or many, or a class for an expanded clone.

V,D,J,size,length,CDR3,DNA
TRBV28,TRBD1,TRBJ1-2,.,14,CASSTGTGGGGYTF,TGTGCCAGCAGTACCGGGACAGGAGGAGGGGGCTACACCTTC
TRBV7-9,.,TRBJ2-7,once,14,CASSLAAGSREQYF,TGTGCCAGCAGCTTAGCGGCAGGGTCGCGCGAGCAGTACTTC
TRBV5-4,TRBD2,TRBJ2-5,.,15,CASYLSGRAGETQYF,TGTGCCAGTTACCTTAGCGGGAGGGCCGGGGAGACCCAGTACTTC
TRBV18,.,TRBJ2-6,.,15,CASSPVDSGANVLTF,TGTGCCAGCTCACCGGTAGACTCTGGGGCCAACGTCCTGACTTTC
TRBV18,TRBD1,TRBJ1-4,.,14,CASSKGQGDEKLFF,TGTGCCAGCTCAAAGGGACAGGGTGATGAAAAACTGTTTTTT
TRBV11-2,TRBD2,TRBJ2-3,.,16,CASSLDSGGPLDTQYF,TGTGCCAGCAGCTTAGATAGCGGGGGCCCCCTTGATACGCAGTATTTT
TRBV19,.,TRBJ2-1,.,14,CASNLGQQIGEQFF,TGTGCCAGTAACCTAGGGCAGCAGATCGGTGAGCAGTTCTTC
TRBV15,.,TRBJ2-7,.,15,CATSRDPGPSYEQYF,TGTGCCACCAGCAGAGATCCGGGGCCTTCCTACGAGCAGTACTTC
TRBV6-6,.,TRBJ2-4,.,13,CASIGGQKNIQYF,TGTGCCAGCATCGGTGGGCAGAAAAACATTCAGTACTTC
TRBV6-6,.,TRBJ2-7,.,16,CASSYSYRESSYEQYF,TGTGCCAGCAGTTACTCGTACAGGGAAAGCTCCTACGAGCAGTACTTC
TRBV11-3,.,TRBJ2-7,.,14,CASSLEGKGDEQYF,TGTGCCAGCAGCTTAGAAGGGAAGGGGGACGAGCAGTACTTC
TRBV9,TRBD1,TRBJ1-6,.,15,CASSKLQGGNSPLHF,TGTGCCAGCAGCAAATTACAGGGGGGGAATTCACCCCTCCACTTT
TRBV18,.,TRBJ1-2,.,14,CASSPGDRSYGYTF,TGTGCCAGCTCACCCGGGGACCGGAGCTATGGCTACACCTTC
TRBV29-1,.,TRBJ2-7,.,13,CSVGTVLTYEQYF,TGCAGCGTTGGGACAGTGTTGACCTACGAGCAGTACTTC
TRBV5-6,.,TRBJ1-2,.,15,CASSSWDRANYGYTF,TGTGCCAGCAGCTCGTGGGACCGAGCTAACTATGGCTACACCTTC
TRBV13,TRBD1,TRBJ1-4,.,14,CASSQDRGREKLFF,TGTGCCAGCAGCCAAGACAGGGGTAGGGAAAAACTGTTTTTT
TRBV6-6,.,TRBJ1-1,once,14,CASSTGQAATEAFF,TGTGCCAGCAGTACCGGGCAGGCGGCTACTGAAGCTTTCTTT
TRBV28,.,TRBJ1-2,once,11,CATATGYGYTF,TGTGCCACCGCAACCGGCTATGGCTACACCTTC
TRBV7-2,TRBD2,TRBJ2-5,.,16,CASSLSAGGRQETQYF,TGTGCCAGCAGCTTATCGGCGGGGGGCCGCCAAGAGACCCAGTACTTC
TRBV6-4,TRBD1,TRBJ2-6,.,22,CASSDSPYGTGSLPSGANVLTF,TGTGCCAGCAGTGACTCGCCCTACGGGACAGGTAGTCTCCCCTCTGGGGCCAACGTCCTGACTTTC
TRBV5-8,.,TRBJ2-2,.,14,CASSLAVRTGELFF,TGTGCCAGCAGCTTGGCCGTGCGCACCGGGGAGCTGTTTTTT
TRBV5-1,TRBD2,TRBJ2-7,.,14,CASSLELAGGEQYF,TGCGCCAGCAGCTTGGAACTAGCGGGGGGCGAGCAGTACTTC
TRBV5-1,.,TRBJ2-2,.,13,CASSPRGTGELFF,TGCGCCAGCAGCCCGAGAGGTACCGGGGAGCTGTTTTTT
TRBV12-5,TRBD1,TRBJ1-2,.,15,CASGLGTVRNYGYTF,TGTGCTAGTGGTCTAGGGACAGTACGTAACTATGGCTACACCTTC
TRBV28,.,TRBJ1-1,.,14,CASSSIDSVTEAFF,TGTGCCAGCAGTTCGATTGACAGTGTCACTGAAGCTTTCTTT
TRBV9,.,TRBJ2-1,.,18,CASSPPGGRLGNYNEQFF,TGTGCCAGCAGCCCCCCCGGGGGCCGGTTAGGGAATTACAATGAGCAGTTCTTC
TRBV11-2,.,TRBJ2-2,.,15,CASTLADSGTGELFF,TGTGCCAGCACCCTGGCAGATTCGGGCACCGGGGAGCTGTTTTTT
TRBV7-8,.,TRBJ1-3,once,13,CASSLNGGNTIYF,TGTGCCAGCAGCTTAAACGGTGGAAACACCATATATTTT
TRBV2,.,TRBJ2-1,.,12,CASSEGAYEQFF,TGTGCCAGCAGTGAGGGAGCTTATGAGCAGTTCTTC
TRBV9,.,TRBJ1-4,.,15,CASSRSGGWVEKLFF,TGTGCCAGCAGCCGATCCGGGGGCTGGGTTGAAAAACTGTTTTTT
TRBV7-9,.,TRBJ2-3,.,14,CASSLGTSTDTQYF,TGTGCCAGCAGCTTAGGCACTAGCACAGATACGCAGTATTTT
TRBV7-2,.,TRBJ2-1,.,16,CASSPSGTGSYNEQFF,TGTGCCAGCAGCCCTAGCGGGACAGGCTCCTACAATGAGCAGTTCTTC
TRBV30,TRBD1,TRBJ2-6,.,18,CAWSWIGQGGSGANVLTF,TGTGCCTGGAGTTGGATAGGACAGGGGGGATCTGGGGCCAACGTCCTGACTTTC
TRBV2,.,TRBJ1-5,.,15,CASGRQTPGNQPQHF,TGTGCCAGCGGAAGACAGACTCCCGGCAATCAGCCCCAGCATTTT
TRBV28,.,TRBJ1-2,.,12,CASSLFNYGYTF,TGTGCCAGCAGTTTATTTAACTATGGCTACACCTTC